These T cell receptor beta chains were read from a single sample in a study of cytomegalovirus exposure and HLA in healthy donors. The data were produced by immunoSEQ multiplex PCR, yet TCRdb's version contains in-frame clones alone and is incomplete. The table shows roughly 120,000 clones, with about three quarters occurring only once. The sample comprised PBMCs. The receptors here all came from a woman aged 55 to 70 in good health and CMV-seropositive. CDR3s include the opening cysteine and the closing phenylalanine or tryptophan.

V gene: TRBV5-1; J gene: TRBJ2-2; CDR3 protein: CASRGGVSTGELFF
V gene: TRBV7-9; J gene: TRBJ1-2; CDR3 protein: CSSLGASDGYTF
V gene: TRBV10-2; J gene: TRBJ2-1; CDR3 protein: CASSPSSYSYNEQFF
V gene: TRBV11-2; J gene: TRBJ1-1; CDR3 protein: CASSLLRGGLLAFF
V gene: TRBV19; J gene: TRBJ2-7; CDR3 protein: CASRRTGGSYEQYF
V gene: TRBV6-5; J gene: TRBJ2-7; CDR3 protein: CARDIAGGCYEQYF
V gene: TRBV28; J gene: TRBJ1-5; CDR3 protein: CASSLRNQPQHF
V gene: TRBV6-5; J gene: TRBJ1-1; CDR3 protein: CASRRDIEQGEAFF
V gene: TRBV2; J gene: TRBJ2-7; CDR3 protein: CASSYDRGVGEQYF
V gene: TRBV6-5; J gene: TRBJ2-5; CDR3 protein: CASSTGTGAPFYF